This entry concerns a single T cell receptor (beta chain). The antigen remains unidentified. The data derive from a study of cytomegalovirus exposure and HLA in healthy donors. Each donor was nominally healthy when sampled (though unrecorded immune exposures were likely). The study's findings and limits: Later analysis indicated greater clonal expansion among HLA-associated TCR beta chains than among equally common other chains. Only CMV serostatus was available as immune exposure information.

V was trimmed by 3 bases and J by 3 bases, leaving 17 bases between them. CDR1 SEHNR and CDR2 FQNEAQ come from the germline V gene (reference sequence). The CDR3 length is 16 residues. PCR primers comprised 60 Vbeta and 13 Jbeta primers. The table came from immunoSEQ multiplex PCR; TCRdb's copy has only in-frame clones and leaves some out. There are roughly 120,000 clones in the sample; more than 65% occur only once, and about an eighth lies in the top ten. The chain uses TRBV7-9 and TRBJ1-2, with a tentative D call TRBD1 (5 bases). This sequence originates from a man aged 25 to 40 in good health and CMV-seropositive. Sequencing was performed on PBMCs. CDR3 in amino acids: CASSFGTAALYYGYTF. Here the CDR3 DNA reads TGTGCCAGCAGCTTTGGGACTGCTGCCCTATACTATGGCTACACCTTC.